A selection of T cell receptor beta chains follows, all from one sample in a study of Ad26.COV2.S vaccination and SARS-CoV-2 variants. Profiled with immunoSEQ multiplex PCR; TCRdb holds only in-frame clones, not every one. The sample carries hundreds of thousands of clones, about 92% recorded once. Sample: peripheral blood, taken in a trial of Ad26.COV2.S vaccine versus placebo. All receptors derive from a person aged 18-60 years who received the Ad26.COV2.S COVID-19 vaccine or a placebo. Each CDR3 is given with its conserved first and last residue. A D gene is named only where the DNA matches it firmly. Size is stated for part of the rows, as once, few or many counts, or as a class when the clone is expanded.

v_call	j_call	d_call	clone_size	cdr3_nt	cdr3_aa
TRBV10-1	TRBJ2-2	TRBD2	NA	TGCGCCAGCAGGACACCTACTAGCGGGGGGGCCGCCGGGGAGCTGTTTTTT	CASRTPTSGGAAGELFF
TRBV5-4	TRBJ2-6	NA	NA	TGTGCCAGCAGCTTGGGTCCAGGGTCTGGGGCCAACGTCCTGACTTTC	CASSLGPGSGANVLTF
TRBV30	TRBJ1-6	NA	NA	TGTGCCTGGAGGTTCGGAGGCTATAATTCACCCCTCCACTTT	CAWRFGGYNSPLHF
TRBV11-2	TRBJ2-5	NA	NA	TGTGCCAGCAGCTTATGGGGGGTAGGGACCCAGTACTTC	CASSLWGVGTQYF
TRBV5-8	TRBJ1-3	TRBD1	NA	TGTGCCAGCAGCTTGCTTGGGGACAGGTCTTCTGGAAACACCATATATTTT	CASSLLGDRSSGNTIYF
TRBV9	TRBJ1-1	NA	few	TGTGCCAGCAGCGCCAACGTAGATCACACTGAAGCTTTCTTT	CASSANVDHTEAFF
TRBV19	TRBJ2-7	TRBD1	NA	TGTGCCAGTCAACCCGGACAGGGGACGCGATATAGGCAGTACTTC	CASQPGQGTRYRQYF
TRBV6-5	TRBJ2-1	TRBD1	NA	TGTGCCAGCAGTTACCCCGGGACAGGGGGCTATGAGCAGTTCTTC	CASSYPGTGGYEQFF
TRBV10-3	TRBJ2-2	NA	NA	TGTGCCATCAGTGAAAGAGAGGGGTCGGCCGGGGAGCTGTTTTTT	CAISEREGSAGELFF
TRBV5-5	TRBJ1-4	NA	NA	TGTGCCAGCAGCCATACCCGACAGCCCCTAGGGGAAAAACTGTTTTTT	CASSHTRQPLGEKLFF
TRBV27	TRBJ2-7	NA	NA	TGTGCCAGCAGTTTAGGCCTTGGCTACGAGCAGTACTTC	CASSLGLGYEQYF
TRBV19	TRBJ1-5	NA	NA	TGTGCCAGTAGTATAGAACAGGGAGGTTATAGCAATCAGCCCCAGCATTTT	CASSIEQGGYSNQPQHF
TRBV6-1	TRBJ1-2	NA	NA	TGTGCCAGCAGTGAAGCTGGCAGGAGTCGGGGTGGCTACACCTTC	CASSEAGRSRGGYTF
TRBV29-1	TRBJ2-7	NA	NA	TGCAGCGTTGAGTGGGGGACGGGCGAGCAGTACTTC	CSVEWGTGEQYF
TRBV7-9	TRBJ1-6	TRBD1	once	TGTGCCAGCAGCCCGACAGGGACTACCCGAGAGGCCCTCCACTTT	CASSPTGTTREALHF
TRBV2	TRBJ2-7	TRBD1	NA	TGTGCCAGCAGAGGGGACAGGGGCTACGAGCAGTACTTC	CASRGDRGYEQYF
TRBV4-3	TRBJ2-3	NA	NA	TGCGCCAGCAGCCAACCGGGACTCCGGGGCACAGATACGCAGTATTTT	CASSQPGLRGTDTQYF
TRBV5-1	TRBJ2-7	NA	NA	TGCGCCAGCAGTAAGCGCGGGGACTACGAGCAGTACTTC	CASSKRGDYEQYF
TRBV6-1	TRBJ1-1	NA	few	TGTGCCAGCAGTGAAGAGGGGTATCGGGTTGACACTGAAGCTTTCTTT	CASSEEGYRVDTEAFF
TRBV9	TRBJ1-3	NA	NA	TGTGCCAGCAGCCCGGAGGGGATCCCTGGAAACACCATATATTTT	CASSPEGIPGNTIYF
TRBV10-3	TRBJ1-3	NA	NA	TGTGCCATCAGTGAGTCACCTTACAGGGATGGAAACACCATATATTTT	CAISESPYRDGNTIYF
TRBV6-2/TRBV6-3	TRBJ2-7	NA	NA	TGTGCCAGCAGTTATTTATCTTGGGAAGTTCGACCTAACGAGCAGTACTTC	CASSYLSWEVRPNEQYF
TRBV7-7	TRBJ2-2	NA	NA	TGTGCCAGCAGCTCCTCCGGGGGTGTGACCGGGGAGCTGTTTTTT	CASSSSGGVTGELFF
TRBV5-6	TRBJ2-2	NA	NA	TGTGCCAGCAGCCCGCAGGGGAACACCGGGGAGCTGTTTTTT	CASSPQGNTGELFF
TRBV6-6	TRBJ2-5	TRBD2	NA	TGTGCCAGCAGTCAGGGACTAGCGGGGGGAAGGGGGGAGACCCAGTACTTC	CASSQGLAGGRGETQYF
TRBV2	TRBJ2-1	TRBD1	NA	TGTGCCAGCAGCGAGGACAGGGGAAGGCAGTTCTTC	CASSEDRGRQFF
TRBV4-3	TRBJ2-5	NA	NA	TGCGCCAGCAGCCAGGGAGGGGGGGGACTGATGGGAGAGACCCAGTACTTC	CASSQGGGGLMGETQYF
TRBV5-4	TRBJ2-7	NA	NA	TGTGCCAGCAGCTTGGCCGGGGCAGACTACGAGCAGTACTTC	CASSLAGADYEQYF
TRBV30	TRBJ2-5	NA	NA	TGTGCCTGGAGTGTCGGGCTAGCCCCGCAAGAGACCCAGTACTTC	CAWSVGLAPQETQYF
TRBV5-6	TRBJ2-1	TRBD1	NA	TGTGCCAGCAGCGGGGGACAGGAGGGATACAATGAGCAGTTCTTC	CASSGGQEGYNEQFF
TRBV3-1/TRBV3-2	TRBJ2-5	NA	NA	TGTGCCAGCAGCCAAGATTACGCAGAGACCCAGTACTTC	CASSQDYAETQYF
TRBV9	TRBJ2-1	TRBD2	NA	TGTGCCAGCAGCGTAGAGTCCGGACTAGCCCAAAATGAGCAGTTCTTC	CASSVESGLAQNEQFF
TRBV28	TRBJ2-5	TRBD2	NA	TGTGCCAGCAGTTTAGCCACCGGGAGGACGGGGGAGACCCAGTACTTC	CASSLATGRTGETQYF
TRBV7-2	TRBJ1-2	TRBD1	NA	TGTGCCAGCAGCTTATCCCTTTTGGACAGGGGATATGGCTACACCTTC	CASSLSLLDRGYGYTF
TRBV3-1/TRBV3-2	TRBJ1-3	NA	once	TGTGCCAGCAGCCAAGACCCAAGCTCTGGAAACACCATATATTTT	CASSQDPSSGNTIYF
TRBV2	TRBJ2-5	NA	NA	TGTGCCAGCAGTGTTCAAATCCAAGAGACCCAGTACTTC	CASSVQIQETQYF
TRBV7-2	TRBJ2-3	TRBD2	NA	TGTGCCAGCAGCTTAGACCCCCTATCGCGGGGGGCCCCCGATACGCAGTATTTT	CASSLDPLSRGAPDTQYF
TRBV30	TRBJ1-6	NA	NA	TGTGCCTGGGTCGCGTCAGGGAATTCACCCCTCCACTTT	CAWVASGNSPLHF
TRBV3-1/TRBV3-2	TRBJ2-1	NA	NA	TGTGCCAGCAGCCAAGTTTTCGACAATGAGCAGTTCTTC	CASSQVFDNEQFF
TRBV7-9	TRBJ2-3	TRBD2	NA	TGTGCCAGCGTCGATCGTGGAGCGGGGGGTCGAACAGATACGCAGTATTTT	CASVDRGAGGRTDTQYF
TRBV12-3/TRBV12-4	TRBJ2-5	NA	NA	TGTGCCAGCAGTTTGCGGCGCCAAGAGACCCAGTACTTC	CASSLRRQETQYF
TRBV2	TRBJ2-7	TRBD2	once	TGTGCCAGCCGTCCGGGGGGGCACGGCGAGCAGTACTTC	CASRPGGHGEQYF